These T cell receptor beta chains were read from a single sample in a study of blood T cell repertoires in COVID-19. Using immunoSEQ multiplex PCR, the repertoire was profiled, and TCRdb retains in-frame clones only, with some absent. The sample shows some 170,000 clones, 85% to 95% of them seen only once. Sequenced input: peripheral blood. The source of these receptors is a woman aged 60-70 years with COVID-19, enrolled during active disease. The CDR3 runs from the conserved cysteine through the conserved F or W. Each record gives: clone size, D gene, J gene, V gene, CDR3 protein, CDR3 DNA. A D gene is named only where the DNA matches it firmly. The size entry is marked missing in some rows and otherwise reads once, few, many or a size class.

size: -; D: -; J: TRBJ1-5; V: TRBV6-2/TRBV6-3; CDR3: CASSYSAGYSNQPQHF; DNA: TGTGCCAGCAGTTACTCGGCAGGCTATAGCAATCAGCCCCAGCATTTT
size: -; D: TRBD1; J: TRBJ1-6; V: TRBV4-2; CDR3: CASSQGTGDNSPLHF; DNA: TGTGCCAGCAGCCAAGGGACAGGGGATAATTCACCCCTCCACTTT
size: -; D: TRBD2; J: TRBJ2-1; V: TRBV19; CDR3: CASSRTSGTYNEQFF; DNA: TGTGCCAGTAGTAGGACTAGCGGAACCTACAATGAGCAGTTCTTC
size: once; D: -; J: TRBJ2-7; V: TRBV27; CDR3: CASSLSGPYEQYF; DNA: TGTGCCAGCAGTTTATCGGGGCCCTACGAGCAGTACTTC
size: -; D: TRBD2; J: TRBJ2-1; V: TRBV6-4; CDR3: CARPPPEASGDRSYYNEQFF; DNA: TGTGCCAGACCTCCGCCGGAGGCTAGCGGGGACCGTTCCTATTACAATGAGCAGTTCTTC
size: -; D: TRBD1; J: TRBJ1-1; V: TRBV5-1; CDR3: CASSADRGTEAFF; DNA: TGCGCCAGCAGCGCCGACAGGGGCACTGAAGCTTTCTTT
size: -; D: TRBD1; J: TRBJ1-2; V: TRBV7-9; CDR3: CASSLEGGYYGYTF; DNA: TGTGCCAGCAGCTTAGAAGGGGGCTACTATGGCTACACCTTC
size: -; D: -; J: TRBJ2-1; V: TRBV10-2; CDR3: CASLAPTDNEQFF; DNA: TGCGCCAGTCTAGCTCCCACAGACAATGAGCAGTTCTTC
size: -; D: TRBD1; J: TRBJ2-2; V: TRBV5-5; CDR3: CASSRQGTNTGELFF; DNA: TGTGCCAGCAGCAGACAGGGCACGAACACCGGGGAGCTGTTTTTT
size: -; D: -; J: TRBJ1-1; V: TRBV6-2/TRBV6-3; CDR3: CASSYSGRQNTEAFF; DNA: TGTGCCAGCAGTTACTCGGGGCGGCAGAACACTGAAGCTTTCTTT
size: once; D: TRBD1; J: TRBJ1-5; V: TRBV19; CDR3: CASSSQGAAGQPQHF; DNA: TGTGCCAGTAGTTCACAGGGGGCTGCGGGTCAGCCCCAGCATTTT
size: -; D: -; J: TRBJ1-2; V: TRBV7-9; CDR3: CASRHTTGREYGYTF; DNA: TGTGCCAGCAGACATACGACGGGTCGTGAGTATGGCTACACCTTC
size: once; D: -; J: TRBJ1-1; V: TRBV19; CDR3: CASSIGGRHGDTEAFF; DNA: TGTGCCAGTAGTATTGGCGGACGACACGGGGACACTGAAGCTTTCTTT
size: -; D: TRBD1; J: TRBJ2-7; V: TRBV18; CDR3: CASSPGQGITYEQYF; DNA: TGTGCCAGCTCGCCGGGACAGGGGATAACCTACGAGCAGTACTTC
size: once; D: TRBD2; J: TRBJ2-3; V: TRBV7-3; CDR3: CASSPGGSGGTDTQYF; DNA: TGTGCCAGCAGCCCCGGAGGTAGCGGGGGCACAGATACGCAGTATTTT
size: -; D: -; J: TRBJ2-1; V: TRBV4-1; CDR3: CASSQVPGVGEQFF; DNA: TGCGCCAGCAGCCAAGTTCCGGGTGTCGGTGAGCAGTTCTTC
size: once; D: TRBD2; J: TRBJ2-3; V: TRBV5-1; CDR3: CASIAGESTDTQYF; DNA: TGCGCCAGCATAGCGGGGGAAAGCACAGATACGCAGTATTTT
size: -; D: -; J: TRBJ2-7; V: TRBV27; CDR3: CASTLFRQGGYEQYF; DNA: TGTGCCAGCACCCTATTTCGACAGGGAGGCTACGAGCAGTACTTC
size: -; D: -; J: TRBJ1-5; V: TRBV6-5; CDR3: CASGKDRDQPQHF; DNA: TGTGCCAGCGGTAAGGACAGAGATCAGCCCCAGCATTTT
size: -; D: -; J: TRBJ2-5; V: TRBV18; CDR3: CASSETTGFQETQYF; DNA: TGTGCCAGCTCAGAAACCACAGGTTTTCAAGAGACCCAGTACTTC
size: -; D: TRBD1; J: TRBJ1-1; V: TRBV29-1; CDR3: CSAAGGPNTEAFF; DNA: TGCAGCGCAGCAGGGGGGCCTAACACTGAAGCTTTCTTT
size: -; D: TRBD1; J: TRBJ2-7; V: TRBV5-5; CDR3: CASSMAGTGTYEQYF; DNA: TGTGCCAGCAGCATGGCCGGGACAGGGACCTACGAGCAGTACTTC
size: -; D: -; J: TRBJ2-7; V: TRBV5-1; CDR3: CASSPGALGREQYF; DNA: TGCGCCAGCAGCCCGGGGGCTCTCGGGAGGGAGCAGTACTTC
size: -; D: -; J: TRBJ1-2; V: TRBV18; CDR3: CASSSQGEGYTF; DNA: TGTGCCAGCTCATCGCAAGGAGAAGGCTACACCTTC
size: -; D: TRBD1; J: TRBJ2-3; V: TRBV14; CDR3: CASSQVRGLTDTQYF; DNA: TGTGCCAGCAGCCAAGTAAGGGGGCTCACAGATACGCAGTATTTT
size: -; D: TRBD1; J: TRBJ1-5; V: TRBV7-2; CDR3: CASSSRTGGQPQHF; DNA: TGTGCCAGCAGCTCCCGGACAGGCGGTCAGCCCCAGCATTTT
size: once; D: -; J: TRBJ1-2; V: TRBV19; CDR3: CASSLVGRSYGYTF; DNA: TGTGCCAGTAGTCTCGTGGGGAGAAGCTATGGCTACACCTTC
size: -; D: TRBD1; J: TRBJ1-5; V: TRBV5-6; CDR3: CASRKTGEVNQPQHF; DNA: TGTGCCAGCAGGAAAACAGGGGAGGTAAATCAGCCCCAGCATTTT
size: -; D: TRBD2; J: TRBJ2-7; V: TRBV18; CDR3: CASSPASGGTYEQYF; DNA: TGTGCCAGCTCACCAGCTAGCGGGGGGACCTACGAGCAGTACTTC
size: -; D: -; J: TRBJ1-6; V: TRBV30; CDR3: CAWSVAGAETPLHF; DNA: TGTGCCTGGAGTGTAGCGGGGGCCGAGACACCCCTCCACTTT
size: -; D: TRBD1; J: TRBJ2-2; V: TRBV7-2; CDR3: CASSFGGQGRTGELFF; DNA: TGTGCCAGCAGCTTCGGAGGACAGGGGAGAACCGGGGAGCTGTTTTTT
size: -; D: -; J: TRBJ1-2; V: TRBV4-2; CDR3: CASSQTTGRANYGYTF; DNA: TGTGCCAGCAGCCAAACCACGGGGAGGGCTAACTATGGCTACACCTTC
size: once; D: -; J: TRBJ1-1; V: TRBV10-3; CDR3: CAIGGAMNTEAFF; DNA: TGTGCCATCGGAGGCGCCATGAACACTGAAGCTTTCTTT
size: -; D: TRBD1; J: TRBJ2-7; V: TRBV5-1; CDR3: CASSLGQGIYEQYF; DNA: TGCGCCAGCAGCTTGGGACAGGGGATCTACGAGCAGTACTTC
size: -; D: TRBD2; J: TRBJ2-3; V: TRBV29-1; CDR3: CSVLERGLGDTQYF; DNA: TGCAGCGTTCTAGAGCGGGGCTTGGGAGATACGCAGTATTTT
size: -; D: TRBD2; J: TRBJ2-1; V: TRBV4-2; CDR3: CASSQDLGGSYNEQFF; DNA: TGTGCCAGCAGCCAAGATCTGGGGGGGTCCTACAATGAGCAGTTCTTC
size: -; D: -; J: TRBJ1-1; V: TRBV19; CDR3: CASSNTEAFF; DNA: TGTGCCAGTTCAAACACTGAAGCTTTCTTT
size: -; D: -; J: TRBJ2-7; V: TRBV7-2; CDR3: CASSVGILEEQYF; DNA: TGTGCCAGCAGCGTCGGGATTTTGGAGGAGCAGTACTTC
size: -; D: -; J: TRBJ1-4; V: TRBV7-2; CDR3: CASSLFGTNEKLFF; DNA: TGTGCCAGCAGCCTTTTCGGTACTAATGAAAAACTGTTTTTT
size: -; D: TRBD1; J: TRBJ1-2; V: TRBV5-6; CDR3: CASSRYRGNYGYTF; DNA: TGTGCCAGCAGCCGGTACAGGGGGAACTATGGCTACACCTTC
size: once; D: TRBD1; J: TRBJ1-1; V: TRBV5-4; CDR3: CASSRTGENTEAFF; DNA: TGTGCCAGTTCGAGGACAGGGGAGAACACTGAAGCTTTCTTT
size: -; D: -; J: TRBJ2-7; V: TRBV2; CDR3: CASRWSGPTYEQYF; DNA: TGTGCCAGCAGGTGGTCAGGGCCAACCTACGAGCAGTACTTC
size: -; D: TRBD1; J: TRBJ1-2; V: TRBV3-1/TRBV3-2; CDR3: CASSQVAGGGVYTF; DNA: TGTGCCAGCAGCCAAGTCGCAGGGGGTGGTGTCTACACCTTC
size: -; D: -; J: TRBJ1-6; V: TRBV7-9; CDR3: CASSPPSGNYNSPLHF; DNA: TGTGCCAGCAGCCCCCCTTCAGGGAACTACAACTCACCCCTCCACTTT
size: -; D: TRBD2; J: TRBJ2-1; V: TRBV7-9; CDR3: CASSLGPSGGLSYNEQFF; DNA: TGTGCCAGCAGCTTAGGTCCTAGCGGGGGCCTCTCCTACAATGAGCAGTTCTTC
size: -; D: TRBD1; J: TRBJ1-4; V: TRBV2; CDR3: CASSGDRGNEKLFF; DNA: TGTGCCAGCAGCGGGGACAGGGGGAATGAAAAACTGTTTTTT
size: -; D: TRBD1; J: TRBJ1-1; V: TRBV3-1/TRBV3-2; CDR3: CASSREEGTGASEAFF; DNA: TGTGCCAGCAGCCGCGAGGAGGGGACAGGGGCGTCCGAAGCTTTCTTT
size: -; D: TRBD1; J: TRBJ2-7; V: TRBV18; CDR3: CASSPNRGQGVYEQYF; DNA: TGTGCCAGCTCACCAAACCGGGGACAGGGAGTCTACGAGCAGTACTTC
size: -; D: -; J: TRBJ2-1; V: TRBV9; CDR3: CASSVGTEGQFF; DNA: TGTGCCAGCAGCGTAGGGACCGAGGGGCAGTTCTTC
size: -; D: -; J: TRBJ1-1; V: TRBV16; CDR3: CASSQRGHLNTEAFF; DNA: TGTGCCAGCAGCCAAAGAGGACACCTCAACACTGAAGCTTTCTTT
size: -; D: -; J: TRBJ1-4; V: TRBV12-5; CDR3: CASGIQQGTNEKLFF; DNA: TGTGCTAGTGGTATACAACAGGGTACGAATGAAAAACTGTTTTTT
size: -; D: -; J: TRBJ1-4; V: TRBV5-1; CDR3: CASSTQTGIANEKLFF; DNA: TGCGCCAGCAGCACCCAAACAGGGATAGCTAATGAAAAACTGTTTTTT
size: -; D: -; J: TRBJ1-1; V: TRBV10-3; CDR3: CAISEAGQFEAFF; DNA: TGTGCCATCAGTGAGGCAGGGCAATTTGAAGCTTTCTTT
size: -; D: TRBD1; J: TRBJ1-5; V: TRBV30; CDR3: CAWSPTGWGNQPQHF; DNA: TGTGCCTGGAGTCCGACAGGGTGGGGAAATCAGCCCCAGCATTTT